One and the same sample provided the 21 T cell receptor beta chains below, sequenced in a study of regulatory T cells in long-lasting Graves disease. Time point noted: newly diagnosed GD, antithyroid drugs for less than 3 months. PBMC-extracted RNA yielded the TCR library. HTBI primers from iRepertoire and Arm-PCR of CDR3 regions yielded the TCR beta libraries. TCRdb independently ran MiXCR on the multiplex PCR reads; one entry per CDR3 protein. In the table there are some 500,000 distinct CDR3 sequences, about 15% of which are singletons. This sample was also put to use in a study of T cells in Graves' hyperthyroidism and ophthalmopathy.

Source: peripheral blood mononuclear cells (PBMCs), taken at new diagnosis, from a patient treated with antithyroid drugs. Every receptor here comes from a woman aged 35-60 years with Graves disease.

This clonotype was seen at least ten times. The rearrangement links TRBV20-1 to TRBJ2-3; 7 bases match TRBD1. This CDR3 is 13 amino acids long. V lost 5 bases, J lost 4 bases, and 6 bases stayed unmatched. The germline gives CDR1 DFQATT, CDR2 SNEGSKA (reference sequence). The CDR3 sequence: CSAAAGGADTQYF. The DNA of the CDR3 is TGCAGTGCTGCTGCAGGGGGTGCAGATACGCAGTATTTT.

This clonotype was found a few times. CDR3 amino acids: CASSSPWTGSSGNTIYF. CDR3 bases: TGTGCCAGCAGCTCCCCTTGGACAGGTAGCTCTGGAAACACCATATATTTT. The V gene is TRBV5-6, the J gene TRBJ1-3; TRBD1 matches at 7 bases. The CDR3 covers 17 residues. The germline V gene encodes CDR1 SGHDT and CDR2 YYEEEE. V trimming: 3 bases; J trimming: 0 bases; junction bases outside the gene matches: 9.

This clonotype was observed at least ten times. This chain uses TRBV24-1 with TRBJ2-7; D is possibly TRBD2 (6 bases). CDR3 length: 13 residues. Trimming cost V 5 bases and J 7 bases, with 14 bases left between them. CDR1 and CDR2 from the germline V gene are KGHDR and SFDVKD. For the CDR3, the DNA is TGTGCCACCAGTGCATGGGACTCGCCGGAGCAGTACTTC. Encoded protein: CATSAWDSPEQYF.

This clonotype was seen ten or more times. J is TRBJ2-1 and V is TRBV27; D call uncertain. Deletions cut 7 bases from V and 0 bases from J, with 16 bases between. This CDR3 spans 16 amino acids. Looked up from germline, CDR1 is MNHEY and CDR2 is SMNVEV (reference sequence). DNA of the CDR3: TGTGCCAGCATCCCAACAGCGATGAGCTCCTACAATGAGCAGTTCTTC. The encoded protein is CASIPTAMSSYNEQFF.

The chain couples TRBV30 to TRBJ2-7; unclear D gene. The V end was cut by 0 bases, the J end by 0 bases, with 6 bases between. From germline, CDR1 is GTSNPN and CDR2 SVGIG (reference sequence). The CDR3 length is 13 residues. In nucleotides, the CDR3 is TGTGCCTGGAGTGTTCGCTTCTCCTACGAGCAGTACTTC. The encoded protein is CAWSVRFSYEQYF.

The V and J genes are TRBV6-1 and TRBJ2-1; a possible D gene is TRBD1 (6 bases). Trimming shortened V by 6 bases and J by 7 bases, and 19 bases separated the two germline ends. This CDR3 is built from 15 residues. CDR1 and CDR2 (germline): MNHNS, SASEGT. CDR3 protein: CASRPSATGSNEQFF. CDR3 sequence (DNA): TGTGCCAGCAGACCCTCGGCCACAGGGTCTAATGAGCAGTTCTTC.

This clonotype was seen ten or more times. The chain has TRBV20-1 and TRBJ1-1; D uncertain. The CDR3 is 14 amino acids. The V end lost 0 bases, the J end lost 4 bases, and 12 bases lay between the germline ends. CDR1 DFQATT and CDR2 SNEGSKA come from the germline V gene (reference sequence). DNA for the CDR3: TGCAGTGCTAGAGATCTACGGGGAGGCACTGAAGCTTTCTTT. This sequence encodes CSARDLRGGTEAFF.

This clonotype was observed many times. The chain employs TRBV12-5 and TRBJ2-3; no clear D gene. V was clipped by 3 bases and J by 3 bases, with 19 bases between them. Germline CDR1 reads LGHNT; CDR2 reads FRNRAP. CDR3 length: 17 amino acids. The CDR3 reads CASGFNLGFRGTDTQYF. The CDR3 DNA reads TGTGCTAGTGGTTTTAATCTTGGGTTTCGTGGGACAGATACGCAGTATTTT.

This clonotype has a count of ten or more. This chain connects TRBV12-3 or TRBV12-4 to TRBJ2-5; 7 nucleotides match TRBD1. The length of the CDR3 is 13 residues. The J segment lost 3 bases and the V segment lost 6 bases, leaving 4 bases of the junction unmatched. CDR3 DNA: TGTGCCAGCAGGGGGGACAGAAAAGAGACCCAGTACTTC. Amino acids: CASRGDRKETQYF.

This clonotype was observed at least ten times. The chain is built from TRBV6-1 and TRBJ2-5; either TRBD1 or TRBD2 may fit D (5 bases each). This CDR3 contains 14 residues. The V gene lost 7 bases and the J gene lost 5 bases, with 17 bases spanning the gap. Germline CDR1 MNHNS, CDR2 SASEGT. The CDR3, as DNA: TGTGCCAGCACCTCAAGGGGCAGAGGGGAGACCCAGTACTTC. Translating gives CASTSRGRGETQYF.

This clonotype was observed many times. The chain carries TRBV3-1 and TRBJ2-5, with D tentatively TRBD2 (6 bases). Between the trimmed V and J ends, which lost 1 base and 2 bases, there was a span of 11 bases. CDR1 and CDR2 (germline): LGHDT, YNNKEL (reference sequence). The CDR3 totals 15 residues. CDR3 amino acids: CASSQALGGQETQYF. CDR3 bases: TGTGCCAGCAGCCAAGCCCTGGGAGGTCAAGAGACCCAGTACTTC.

There are a few counts of this clonotype. V is TRBV27 and J is TRBJ1-6, with 7 nucleotides matching TRBD1. CDR3 length: 14 amino acids. Germline loops: CDR1 MNHEY, CDR2 SMNVEV (reference sequence). Trimming cost V 6 bases and J 9 bases; bases outside gene matches: 8. As DNA, the CDR3 is TGTGCCAGCAGGTCCCCAGGGGGGAGTTCACCCCTCCACTTT. Residues: CASRSPGGSSPLHF.

This clonotype was seen many times. This chain uses TRBV3-1 with TRBJ1-1, with D unclear. The germline gives CDR1 LGHDT, CDR2 YNNKEL (reference sequence). CDR3 length: 15 residues. Trimming removed 6 bases from V and 5 bases from J, with 19 bases in between. CDR3 DNA: TGTGCCAGCAGGCGACTCGCGGGTAGAGGGACTGAAGCTTTCTTT. This gives the protein CASRRLAGRGTEAFF.

CDR3 nucleotides: TGTGCCACCAGTGGACAGGGCGTACCCGGGGAGCTGTTTTTT. As protein: CATSGQGVPGELFF. The chain links TRBV24-1 to TRBJ2-2; TRBD1 aligns across 7 bases. Germline CDR1 is KGHDR and CDR2 is SFDVKD. CDR3 length equals 14 residues. The ends lost 5 bases at V and 6 bases at J; junction bases unmatched: 5.

This clonotype was recorded many times. The V call is TRBV5-1, the J call TRBJ2-7; 7 nucleotides agree with TRBD1. Trimming cost V 4 bases and J 2 bases; bases outside gene matches: 9. CDR3 length: 15 amino acids. CDR1 is SGHRS and CDR2 is YFSETQ in the germline V gene. CDR3 region: CASSPGQAETYEQYF. The CDR3 DNA sequence: TGCGCCAGCAGCCCCGGACAGGCTGAAACCTACGAGCAGTACTTC.

This clonotype was seen ten or more times. This chain uses TRBV7-8 with TRBJ2-3; D is tentatively TRBD1 or TRBD2 (5 bases each). V was pared by 5 bases and J by 9 bases, with 12 bases between. CDR3 length: 12 amino acids. From germline, CDR1 is SGHVS and CDR2 FQNEAQ. Here the CDR3 DNA reads TGTGCCAGCAGCCCCCCTGAGGGGACGCAGTATTTT. Its translation is CASSPPEGTQYF.

The chain employs TRBV4-1 and TRBJ1-2, with 8 positions matching TRBD1. The CDR3 contains 14 residues. V was pared by 2 bases and J by 10 bases, with 9 bases of the junction left unmatched. Germline V gene sequence: CDR1 MGHRA, CDR2 YSYEKL. The CDR3: CASSQPGQAPLYTF. CDR3 bases: TGCGCCAGCAGCCAACCGGGACAGGCCCCTCTCTACACCTTC.

This clonotype showed up many times. DNA of the CDR3: TGTGCCAGCAGCCAAGAACTTACGCAGTATTTT. It translates to CASSQELTQYF. The chain links TRBV14 to TRBJ2-3; D remains unclear. V lost 0 bases, J lost 8 bases, and 3 bases lay in between. This CDR3 region has 11 residues. The germline CDR1 and CDR2 sequences are SGHDN and FVKESK.

The J gene is TRBJ2-1, the V gene TRBV19, with D perhaps TRBD1 (5 bases). The CDR3 length is 13 residues. Germline V gives CDR1 LNHDA, CDR2 SQIVND (reference sequence). Trimming removed 3 bases at V and 5 bases at J, with 8 bases between. CDR3 region: CASSMYRNNEQFF. The CDR3 nucleotides read TGTGCCAGTAGTATGTACAGGAACAATGAGCAGTTCTTC.

This clonotype was seen ten or more times. The V and J genes are TRBV5-1 and TRBJ1-4, with D possibly matching TRBD1 (5 bases). Between the trimmed V and J ends, which lost 3 bases and 10 bases, there was a span of 22 bases. Germline CDR1 SGHRS, CDR2 YFSETQ. CDR3 size: 16 residues. The DNA for the CDR3 is TGCGCCAGCAGCTCCGATGGGCGGCGCCTCACAGGAAAACTGTTTTTT. Amino acid sequence: CASSSDGRRLTGKLFF.

The sample holds a few counts of this clonotype. The chain carries TRBV4-1 and TRBJ1-1; 10 positions agree with TRBD1. CDR1 MGHRA and CDR2 YSYEKL come from the germline V gene. CDR3 length: 15 amino acids. Trimming removed 6 bases from V and 6 bases from J; junction bases left unmatched: 10. The CDR3 bases are TGCGCCAGCAGATCGCCCGGGACAGGGGCGGCTGAAGCTTTCTTT. It is translated as CASRSPGTGAAEAFF.